These 17 T cell receptor beta chains came from one sample sequenced in a study of blood T cell repertoires in COVID-19. Method: immunoSEQ multiplex PCR; TCRdb's copy keeps in-frame clones and lacks some. Of fewer than 300,000 clones listed, 80% to 90% were seen once; the top ten hold 15% to 17%. Specimen: PBMCs or T cells enriched from blood (not recorded which). The receptors here all came from a man aged 18 to 35 who had recovered from COVID-19.

This sequence joins TRBV7-9 and TRBJ1-2; TRBD1 matches 10 bases. In germline, CDR1 is SEHNR, CDR2 FQNEAQ (reference sequence). This CDR3 spans 16 amino acids. With V trimmed by 5 bases and J by 4 bases, 10 bases remained unmatched. CDR3 nucleotides: TGTGCCAGCAGCCCGCGGGGACAGGGGAGACTCTATGGCTACACCTTC. Translated: CASSPRGQGRLYGYTF.

This sequence joins TRBV25-1 and TRBJ2-1, with 8 bases matching TRBD2. This CDR3 region has 15 residues. Germline trimming cut 4 bases from V and 5 bases from J; bases unmatched to any gene: 7. Germline V gene lookup returns CDR1 MGHDK and CDR2 SYGVNS. The CDR3 loop reads CASSVPGGPHNEQFF. The DNA for the CDR3 is TGTGCCAGCAGTGTCCCGGGGGGGCCCCACAATGAGCAGTTCTTC.

CDR3 DNA: TGTGCCAGCAGTTTAACAACAGATACGCAGTATTTT. Encoded protein: CASSLTTDTQYF. The chain combines TRBV28 with TRBJ2-3; no definite D call. The germline gives CDR1 MDHEN, CDR2 SYDVKM. This CDR3 contains 12 residues. Trimming took 2 bases from V and 3 from J, leaving 3 bases between them. Looking up the rest from reference TRBV28 and TRBJ2-3 gives the full variable domain: DVKVTQSSRYLVKRTGEKVFLECVQDMDHENMFWYRQDPGLGLRLIYFSYDVKMKEKGDIPEGYSVSREKKERFSLILESASTNQTSMYLCASSLTTDTQYFGPGTRLTVL.

This clone occurred once. The J gene is TRBJ1-4, the V gene TRBV18; no clear D gene. The V and J ends lost 4 bases and 4 bases respectively, with 19 bases between them. Per the germline V gene, CDR1 is KGHSH and CDR2 is LQKENI. The CDR3 runs to 17 residues. This CDR3 reads CASSLNLGQEDNEKLFF. In nucleotides, the CDR3 is TGTGCCAGCTCACTGAATTTGGGCCAGGAAGATAATGAAAAACTGTTTTTT.

The rearrangement joins TRBV10-3 to TRBJ2-7; the D gene is possibly TRBD2 (6 bases). CDR1 and CDR2 from the germline V gene are ENHRY and SYGVKD. There are 15 residues in the CDR3. V gave up 3 bases and J gave up 5 bases, with 17 bases separating them. The CDR3 region has the DNA TGTGCCATCAGTGACACCGGGACTCAGGTGAACGAGCAGTACTTC. Amino acids: CAISDTGTQVNEQYF.

V is TRBV11-2 and J is TRBJ1-1; D may be TRBD1 (5 bases). The CDR3 is made up of 13 amino acids. Trimming stripped 9 bases from V and 0 bases from J, with 11 bases between. Looked up from germline, CDR1 is SGHAT and CDR2 is FQNNGV. The CDR3 is CASRQIMNTEAFF. CDR3 DNA: TGTGCCAGTCGACAGATCATGAACACTGAAGCTTTCTTT.

V and J are TRBV18 and TRBJ1-1; no clear D gene. Deletions cut 3 bases from V and 6 bases from J, with 14 bases between. CDR1 and CDR2 (germline): KGHSH, LQKENI. The CDR3 is 14 residues long. CDR3 sequence reads: CASSPRNEQSEAFF. CDR3 DNA: TGTGCCAGCTCACCCCGAAACGAACAATCTGAAGCTTTCTTT.

The V and J genes are TRBV29-1 and TRBJ2-7; 7 bases are shared with TRBD1. J gave up 3 bases and V 5 bases, and 13 bases lay outside the gene matches. CDR3 length equals 15 residues. From germline, CDR1 is SQVTM and CDR2 ANQGSEA. CDR3 DNA sequence: TGCAGCGTTTTCGACAGGGAGAAGGGCCGCTACGAGCAGTACTTC. Translating it yields CSVFDREKGRYEQYF.

The chain combines TRBV5-1 with TRBJ1-5; D uncertain. The CDR3 runs 15 residues. Germline values: CDR1 SGHRS, CDR2 YFSETQ. V shed 0 bases and J shed 0 bases, with 7 bases lying between them. CDR3 residues: CASSLGSPSNQPQHF. CDR3 coding DNA: TGCGCCAGCAGCTTGGGCAGTCCTAGCAATCAGCCCCAGCATTTT.

V usage is TRBV7-2 and J usage is TRBJ2-2; perhaps TRBD2 as D (5 bases). CDR1 SGHTA and CDR2 FQGNSA come from the germline V gene. The ends were cut back, 1 base at V and 3 bases at J, with 9 bases in the middle. The CDR3 contains 15 residues. As DNA, the CDR3 is TGTGCCAGCAGCTTAGAGGGAGTCCACACCGGGGAGCTGTTTTTT. It specifies CASSLEGVHTGELFF.

This chain uses TRBV6-2 or TRBV6-3 with TRBJ1-2, with 9 positions matching TRBD1. Germline CDR1 reads MNHEY; CDR2 reads SVGEGT. V was pared by 6 bases and J by 7 bases, with 15 bases of the junction left unmatched. The CDR3 has 16 residues. CDR3 sequence (DNA): TGTGCCAGCAGCCGCCCCCCGGACAGGGGCTCCCTTGGCTACACCTTC. Protein: CASSRPPDRGSLGYTF.

In this sample, this clone turned up once. The chain has TRBV18 and TRBJ2-2; perhaps TRBD1 as D (6 bases). The germline V gene encodes CDR1 KGHSH and CDR2 LQKENI. CDR3 length equals 14 residues. Trimming pared 5 bases from V and 5 bases from J, leaving 12 bases between. Here the CDR3 reads CASSADSITGELFF. CDR3 nucleotide sequence: TGTGCCAGCTCAGCGGACAGTATTACCGGGGAGCTGTTTTTT. The full variable domain, with the rest looked up from reference TRBV18 and TRBJ2-2, is NAGVMQNPRHLVRRRGQEARLRCSPMKGHSHVYWYRQLPEEGLKFMVYLQKENIIDESGMPKERFSAEFPKEGPSILRIQQVVRGDSAAYFCASSADSITGELFFGEGSRLTVL.

The V call is TRBV18, the J call TRBJ2-2; 7 bases fit TRBD1. V lost 5 bases and J lost 2; bases outside the gene matches: 5. The CDR3 length is 15 residues. Germline CDR1 KGHSH, CDR2 LQKENI. This chain's CDR3 is CASSYGDRNTGELFF. DNA for the CDR3: TGTGCCAGCTCATACGGGGACAGAAACACCGGGGAGCTGTTTTTT.

In this sample, this clone turned up a few times. The chain joins TRBV6-5 to TRBJ1-5; D remains ambiguous. In germline, CDR1 is MNHEY, CDR2 SVGAGI. The CDR3 extends over 14 amino acids. V gave up 6 bases and J gave up 4 bases, with 13 bases separating them. The CDR3: CASSDFSQNQPQHF. The CDR3 coding sequence is TGTGCCAGCAGCGATTTCTCACAAAATCAGCCCCAGCATTTT.

V usage is TRBV14 and J usage is TRBJ2-2, with TRBD1 as a possible D gene (6 bases). V was trimmed by 3 bases and J by 1 base, leaving 15 bases between them. The CDR3 covers 17 residues. Germline lookup yields CDR1 SGHDN and CDR2 FVKESK. The CDR3 region is CASSHPGQTLNTGELFF. The CDR3 bases are TGTGCCAGCAGCCACCCCGGACAGACCCTGAACACCGGGGAGCTGTTTTTT.

The V call is TRBV27, the J call TRBJ2-1, with 9 bases aligning to TRBD1. Germline V lookup: CDR1 MNHEY, CDR2 SMNVEV (reference sequence). The CDR3 loop spans 15 amino acids. After removal of 5 bases from V and 4 bases from J, the junction contained 6 bases not matched to a gene. DNA for the CDR3: TGTGCCAGCAGTCGAACAGGGGGCGCATACAATGAGCAGTTCTTC. It codes for CASSRTGGAYNEQFF.

This clone is a singleton in its sample. This chain uses TRBV2 with TRBJ2-2; D remains ambiguous. The CDR3 has 14 residues. Trimming took 4 bases from V and 5 from J, leaving 11 bases between them. CDR1 and CDR2 from the germline V gene are SNHLY and FYNNEI. The CDR3 region is CASSAETLTGELFF. CDR3 coding DNA: TGTGCCAGCAGTGCGGAGACTTTAACCGGGGAGCTGTTTTTT.